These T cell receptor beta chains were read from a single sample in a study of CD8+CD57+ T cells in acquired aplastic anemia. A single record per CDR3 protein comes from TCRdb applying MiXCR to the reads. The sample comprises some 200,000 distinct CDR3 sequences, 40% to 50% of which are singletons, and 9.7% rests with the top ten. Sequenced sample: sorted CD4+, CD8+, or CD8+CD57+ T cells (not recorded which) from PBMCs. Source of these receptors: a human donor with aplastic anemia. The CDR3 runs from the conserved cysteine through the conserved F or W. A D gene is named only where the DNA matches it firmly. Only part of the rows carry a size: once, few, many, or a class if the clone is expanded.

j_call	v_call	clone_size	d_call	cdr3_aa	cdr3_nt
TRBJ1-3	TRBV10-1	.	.	CASGEGSSPKYF	TGCGCCAGCGGTGAGGGTTCGAGCCCCAAGTATTTT
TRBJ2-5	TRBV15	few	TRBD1	CATSRDTSGQLTQYF	TGTGCCACCAGCAGAGATACGTCGGGACAGTTGACCCAGTACTTC
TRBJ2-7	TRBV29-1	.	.	CSVGDIGYEQYF	TGCAGCGTCGGGGACATTGGTTACGAGCAGTACTTC
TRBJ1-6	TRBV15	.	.	CATSRGSSYNSPLHF	TGTGCCACCAGCAGAGGATCCTCCTATAATTCACCCCTCCACTTT
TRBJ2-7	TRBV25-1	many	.	CASRRGQIGSEQYF	TGTGCCAGCCGAAGAGGGCAAATTGGGAGCGAGCAGTACTTC
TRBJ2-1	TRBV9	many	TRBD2	CASSVDSGRINEQFF	TGTGCCAGCAGCGTAGATAGCGGGAGAATCAATGAGCAGTTCTTC
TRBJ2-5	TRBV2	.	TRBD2	CASSEGLARETQYF	TGTGCCAGCAGTGAGGGACTAGCGAGGGAGACCCAGTACTTC
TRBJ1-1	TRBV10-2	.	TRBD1	CASSFTGTGGEVTEAFF	TGCGCCAGCAGTTTTACCGGGACAGGGGGCGAGGTCACTGAAGCTTTCTTT
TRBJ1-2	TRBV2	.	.	CASRNRDGYTF	TGTGCCAGCAGAAACAGGGATGGCTACACCTTC
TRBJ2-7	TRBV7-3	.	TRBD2	CASSPSSGLAAYEQHF	TGTGCCAGCAGTCCCTCATCCGGACTAGCGGCCTACGAGCAGCACTTC
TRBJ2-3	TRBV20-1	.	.	CSAKGYSTDTQYF	TGCAGTGCTAAGGGCTATAGCACAGATACGCAGTATTTT
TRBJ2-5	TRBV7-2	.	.	CASNRMMQTQYF	TGTGCCAGCAACAGAATGATGCAGACCCAGTACTTC
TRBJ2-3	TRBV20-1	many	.	CSASLAGTDTQYF	TGCAGTGCTAGTCTGGCTGGCACAGATACGCAGTATTTT
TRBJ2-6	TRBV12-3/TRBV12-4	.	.	CASRNHSGANVLTF	TGTGCCAGCCGCAACCACTCTGGGGCCAACGTCCTGACTTTC
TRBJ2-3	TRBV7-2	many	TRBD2	CASITGRLAGTDTQYF	TGTGCCAGCATCACGGGACGACTAGCAGGCACAGATACGCAGTATTTT
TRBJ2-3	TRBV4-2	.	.	CASSQDWQGGTDTQYF	TGTGCCAGCAGCCAAGATTGGCAGGGGGGGACAGATACGCAGTATTTT
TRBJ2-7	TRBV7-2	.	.	CASSFAGGPGYEQYF	TGTGCCAGCAGCTTTGCAGGAGGCCCTGGGTACGAGCAGTACTTC
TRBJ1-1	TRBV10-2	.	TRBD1	CASSRTGQHMNTEAFF	TGTGCCAGCAGCCGAACGGGACAGCACATGAACACTGAAGCTTTCTTT
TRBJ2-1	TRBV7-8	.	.	CASSLAVGGIYNEQFF	TGTGCCAGCAGCTTAGCGGTAGGGGGGATCTACAATGAGCAGTTCTTC
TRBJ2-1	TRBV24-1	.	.	CATSAGGGVYNEQFF	TGTGCCACCAGTGCCGGAGGGGGGGTTTACAATGAGCAGTTCTTC
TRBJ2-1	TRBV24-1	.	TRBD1	CATSGDQGAPYNEQFF	TGTGCCACCAGCGGCGACCAGGGGGCCCCCTACAATGAGCAGTTCTTC
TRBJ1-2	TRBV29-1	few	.	CSAANLYGYTF	TGCAGTGCCGCGAACCTCTATGGCTACACCTTC
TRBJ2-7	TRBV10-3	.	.	CAISSPDSGYLYEQYF	TGTGCCATCAGCTCACCGGACTCGGGCTACCTATACGAGCAGTACTTC
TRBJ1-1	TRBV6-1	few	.	CASSPLGGGTEAFF	TGTGCCAGCAGTCCCCTGGGGGGGGGCACTGAAGCTTTCTTT
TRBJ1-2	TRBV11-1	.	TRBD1	CASSKQGQGPTYGYTF	TGTGCCAGCAGCAAACAGGGACAGGGGCCGACATATGGCTACACCTTC
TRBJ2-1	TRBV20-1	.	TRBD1	CSAKTGGDYNEQFF	TGCAGTGCCAAAACAGGGGGCGATTACAATGAGCAGTTCTTC
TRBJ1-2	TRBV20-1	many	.	CSASYVQWANYGYTF	TGCAGTGCTAGCTATGTTCAGTGGGCCAACTATGGCTACACCTTC
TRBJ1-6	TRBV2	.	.	CASSPGEVSPLHF	TGTGCCAGCAGCCCAGGGGAGGTGTCACCCCTCCACTTT
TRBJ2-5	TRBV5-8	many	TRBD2	CASSLPGTSGRREYF	TGTGCCAGCAGCTTGCCCGGGACTAGCGGGAGGCGGGAGTACTTC
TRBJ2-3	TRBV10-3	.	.	CAISHSSVTPNLNTQYF	TGTGCCATCAGTCACTCTTCGGTCACCCCAAACCTCAATACGCAGTATTTT
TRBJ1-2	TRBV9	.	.	CASSVAWGAGALGGYTF	TGTGCCAGCAGCGTAGCCTGGGGGGCAGGGGCCCTAGGGGGCTACACCTTC
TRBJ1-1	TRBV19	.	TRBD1	CASRSGTVNTEAFF	TGTGCCAGTAGGTCCGGGACAGTCAACACTGAAGCTTTCTTT
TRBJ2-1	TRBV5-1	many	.	CASSTEGASYNEQFF	TGCGCCAGCAGCACGGAAGGGGCCTCCTACAATGAGCAGTTCTTC
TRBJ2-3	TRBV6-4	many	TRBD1	CASSVRGQGDTQYF	TGTGCCAGCAGTGTCAGGGGGCAAGGAGATACGCAGTATTTT
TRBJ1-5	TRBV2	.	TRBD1	CASGRGQEESPQHF	TGTGCCAGCGGTAGAGGACAGGAGGAATCGCCCCAGCATTTT
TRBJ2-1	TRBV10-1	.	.	CAGGQGINNEQFF	TGCGCCGGGGGGCAGGGGATCAACAATGAGCAGTTCTTC
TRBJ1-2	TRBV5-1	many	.	CASSLASANYGYTF	TGCGCCAGCAGCTTGGCATCCGCGAACTATGGCTACACCTTC
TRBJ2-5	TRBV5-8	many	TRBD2	CASSLVGGEETQYF	TGTGCCAGCAGCTTGGTGGGAGGGGAAGAGACCCAGTACTTC